Below are 32 T cell receptor beta chains sequenced from a single sample in a study of shared clonotypes between healthy human individuals. Clones were sequenced by immunoSEQ multiplex PCR, and TCRdb holds only the in-frame ones, with some missing. Of about 2,500,000 clones detected, around 94% appear once; the ten largest clones hold 0.14%. Sample: naive CD4+ T cells sorted from blood. Indicated subset: CD45RA+ positively selected. The receptor source for this set is a man in his late teens or twenties in good health.

This chain joins TRBV27 and TRBJ2-6; D call uncertain. V shed 2 bases and J shed 4 bases, with 12 bases lying between them. In germline, CDR1 is MNHEY, CDR2 SMNVEV (reference sequence). This CDR3 is built from 16 residues. The CDR3 bases are TGTGCCAGCAGTTTAACCCCGGTAGGCGGGGCCAACGTCCTGACTTTC. Its protein product is CASSLTPVGGANVLTF.

The chain is built from TRBV2 and TRBJ2-7; D ambiguous. The CDR3 is 12 residues long. V was clipped by 6 bases and J by 4 bases, with 10 bases between them. CDR1 is SNHLY and CDR2 is FYNNEI in the germline V gene. DNA for the CDR3: TGTGCCAGCAGACCGGACGGATACGAGCAGTACTTC. Its translation: CASRPDGYEQYF.

The chain couples TRBV6-1 to TRBJ1-4; D remains ambiguous. The germline gives CDR1 MNHNS, CDR2 SASEGT. CDR3 size: 14 residues. Deletions cut 4 bases from V and 8 bases from J, with 14 bases between. The DNA for the CDR3 is TGTGCCAGCAGTGGGGCCCGATGGAAAGAAAAACTGTTTTTT. Translation: CASSGARWKEKLFF.

The chain is built from TRBV7-2 and TRBJ1-5; TRBD1 might be the D (6 bases). The V gene's germline CDR1 is SGHTA and CDR2 FQGNSA. The CDR3 is 15 residues long. V was pared by 5 bases and J by 0 bases, with 11 bases between. The CDR3 sequence: CASSRGVYSNQPQHF. The CDR3 nucleotides are TGTGCCAGCAGCAGGGGGGTTTATAGCAATCAGCCCCAGCATTTT.

The J gene is TRBJ2-5, the V gene TRBV7-9; D remains ambiguous. The CDR3 contains 14 residues. V was clipped by 1 base and J by 2 bases, with 8 bases between them. CDR1 is SEHNR, CDR2 FQNEAQ, per germline (reference sequence). CDR3 loop: CASSLVVPQETQYF. CDR3 DNA sequence: TGTGCCAGCAGCTTAGTTGTACCACAAGAGACCCAGTACTTC.

CDR3 bases: TGTGCCAGCAGCTTAATAGCGGGAGAATGGTTCTACAATGAGCAGTTCTTC. This encodes CASSLIAGEWFYNEQFF. This chain links TRBV7-2 with TRBJ2-1; 9 positions agree with TRBD2. Germline V CDR1 and CDR2: SGHTA, FQGNSA. The CDR3 covers 17 residues. V lost 2 bases and J lost 3; bases outside the gene matches: 8.

The V gene is TRBV6-1, the J gene TRBJ1-1; D gene unclear. CDR3 size: 12 residues. In germline, CDR1 is MNHNS, CDR2 SASEGT. V was shortened by 2 bases and J by 10 bases, with 11 bases between the two germline ends. CDR3 nucleotide sequence: TGTGCCAGCAGTGAATGGCCTAAGGGAGCTTTCTTT. Translating gives CASSEWPKGAFF.

The chain joins TRBV10-1 to TRBJ2-1, with 8 bases matching TRBD2. The CDR3 is made up of 15 amino acids. The trim removed 7 bases at V and 4 bases at J, leaving 9 bases unmatched. The V gene's germline CDR1 is WNHNN and CDR2 SYGVQD (reference sequence). CDR3 nucleotide sequence: TGCGCCAGCATACGTAAAGCGGGGGAGTACAATGAGCAGTTCTTC. It codes for CASIRKAGEYNEQFF.

This chain uses TRBV6-1 with TRBJ2-7; the match to TRBD1 covers 8 bases. Germline V gene lookup returns CDR1 MNHNS and CDR2 SASEGT. This CDR3 comprises 14 residues. V gave up 5 bases and J gave up 5 bases; unmatched junction bases: 8. CDR3 nucleotide sequence: TGTGCCAGCAGTTCCGGACAGGGTCCCCACGAGCAGTACTTC. Encoded protein: CASSSGQGPHEQYF.

The rearrangement links TRBV5-1 to TRBJ2-7, with D perhaps TRBD1 (6 bases). This CDR3 has 15 residues. V was clipped by 4 bases and J by 6 bases, with 20 bases between them. Germline V CDR1 and CDR2: SGHRS, YFSETQ. CDR3 coding DNA: TGCGCCAGCAGCATGACAGGTCTCACCTTGGGCGAGCAGTACTTC. It encodes CASSMTGLTLGEQYF.

V and J are TRBV29-1 and TRBJ1-2, with D possibly TRBD1 on 5 matching bases. The germline V and J ends were trimmed by 6 bases and 3 bases, with 14 bases remaining between them. This CDR3 is built from 13 residues. Per the germline V gene, CDR1 is SQVTM and CDR2 is ANQGSEA. The CDR3 DNA sequence: TGCAGCGTCGCCGCCGGGACGCACTATGGCTACACCTTC. Its protein is CSVAAGTHYGYTF.

The CDR3 is CAWSPNVDTQYF. As DNA, the CDR3 is TGTGCCTGGAGTCCCAATGTGGATACGCAGTATTTT. The chain uses TRBV30 and TRBJ2-3; D is undetermined. The V gene's germline CDR1 is GTSNPN and CDR2 SVGIG (reference sequence). V shed 2 bases and J shed 6 bases, with 9 bases lying between them. CDR3 size: 12 residues.

The chain uses TRBV4-1 and TRBJ1-2, with D tentatively TRBD1 (5 bases). Germline V gene lookup returns CDR1 MGHRA and CDR2 YSYEKL. The CDR3 is 15 amino acids. V lost 0 bases to trimming and J lost 6 bases, with 14 bases between them. For the CDR3, the DNA is TGCGCCAGCAGCCAAGATGGGACTACTCCCCATGGCTACACCTTC. Encoded protein: CASSQDGTTPHGYTF.

This clone occurred once. The chain employs TRBV19 and TRBJ2-2; D may be TRBD1 or TRBD2 (5 bases each). Trimming took 7 bases from V and 5 from J, leaving 11 bases between them. The germline CDR1 and CDR2 sequences are LNHDA and SQIVND (reference sequence). The CDR3 runs to 13 residues. The CDR3 sequence: CASTAWGTGELFF. DNA for the CDR3: TGTGCCAGTACCGCTTGGGGGACCGGGGAGCTGTTTTTT.

The V call is TRBV11-2, the J call TRBJ1-2; D is perhaps TRBD1 (5 bases). V was cut by 6 bases and J by 7 bases, with 24 bases left in between. The germline CDR1 and CDR2 sequences are SGHAT and FQNNGV. This CDR3 is built from 16 residues. CDR3 coding DNA: TGTGCCAGCAGGAGCTTAAGTTCAGGGAGTGTGGGTGGCTACACCTTC. It codes for CASRSLSSGSVGGYTF.

This chain connects TRBV6-1 to TRBJ2-3; D is ambiguous. Trimming left V 6 bases short and J 1 base short, with 14 bases between. In germline, CDR1 is MNHNS, CDR2 SASEGT. The CDR3 length is 15 residues. In DNA form, the CDR3 reads TGTGCCAGCAGCGGCCGCATCACAGGCACAGATACGCAGTATTTT. Its protein product is CASSGRITGTDTQYF.

This clone was found a few times. The rearrangement links TRBV28 to TRBJ1-2, with 7 bases aligning to TRBD1. The CDR3 sequence is 12 residues long. The germline V gene has CDR1 MDHEN and CDR2 SYDVKM. Trimming at V came to 7 bases and at J to 8 bases, leaving 7 bases not matched to a gene. CDR3 amino acids: CASTRQGWGYTF. The CDR3 DNA is TGTGCCAGCACCCGACAGGGCTGGGGCTACACCTTC.

The V and J genes are TRBV7-9 and TRBJ1-4; possibly TRBD1 for D (6 bases). V was shortened by 1 base and J by 13 bases, with 7 bases between the two germline ends. The CDR3 spans 11 residues. Germline CDR1 reads SEHNR; CDR2 reads FQNEAQ (reference sequence). The DNA for the CDR3 is TGTGCCAGCAGCTTAGACAGGGCACTGTTTTTT. It translates to CASSLDRALFF. Full variable domain (remainder filled in from reference TRBV7-9 and TRBJ1-4): DTGVSQNPRHKITKRGQNVTFRCDPISEHNRLYWYRQTLGQGPEFLTYFQNEAQLEKSRLLSDRFSAERPKGSFSTLEIQRTEQGDSAMYLCASSLDRALFFGSGTQLSVL.

V usage is TRBV9 and J usage is TRBJ1-1; TRBD1 matches 7 bases. From germline, CDR1 is SGDLS and CDR2 YYNGEE. Trimming at V came to 0 bases and at J to 6 bases, leaving 2 bases not matched to a gene. The CDR3 is made up of 13 amino acids. The CDR3 loop reads CASSVGQGAEAFF. For the CDR3, the DNA is TGTGCCAGCAGCGTAGGGCAGGGGGCTGAAGCTTTCTTT.

This chain links TRBV28 with TRBJ1-1; 7 bases are a match to TRBD1. Germline loops: CDR1 MDHEN, CDR2 SYDVKM. V dropped 6 bases and J dropped 1; count of bases not matched to a gene: 5. This CDR3 has 14 residues. The CDR3 DNA sequence: TGTGCCAGCAGGGACTGGACAGGGAACACTGAAGCTTTCTTT. Translation gives CASRDWTGNTEAFF.

This clone came up once. The chain is built from TRBV19 and TRBJ2-5, with 11 nucleotides matching TRBD2. Germline V gene data show CDR1 as LNHDA and CDR2 as SQIVND (reference sequence). The CDR3 is 13 residues long. V dropped 9 bases and J dropped 4; count of bases not matched to a gene: 4. CDR3 DNA: TGTGCCAGCAAGCTAGCGGGAGGAGAGACCCAGTACTTC. It is translated as CASKLAGGETQYF. The full variable domain, completed using reference TRBV19 and TRBJ2-5, is DGGITQSPKYLFRKEGQNVTLSCEQNLNHDAMYWYRQDPGQGLRLIYYSQIVNDFQKGDIAEGYSVSREKKESFPLTVTSAQKNPTAFYLCASKLAGGETQYFGPGTRLLVL.

This clone was detected once. The V call is TRBV29-1, the J call TRBJ1-2, with D perhaps TRBD1 (6 bases). Germline V lookup: CDR1 SQVTM, CDR2 ANQGSEA. Trimming stripped 7 bases from V and 8 bases from J, with 20 bases between. The CDR3 loop spans 13 amino acids. CDR3 sequence reads: CSAESGGREGYTF. The CDR3 nucleotides read TGCAGCGCAGAATCGGGGGGGCGTGAAGGCTACACCTTC. The variable domain in full, with the rest retrieved from reference TRBV29-1 and TRBJ1-2, is SAVISQKPSRDICQRGTSLTIQCQVDSQVTMMFWYRQQPGQSLTLIATANQGSEATYESGFVIDKFPISRPNLTFSTLTVSNMSPEDSSIYLCSAESGGREGYTFGSGTRLTVV.

Comments on this clone: This same CDR3 is encoded by further DNA sequences in the sample. The rearrangement uses TRBV30 and TRBJ2-7; possibly TRBD1 or TRBD2 for D (5 bases each). Trimming stripped 5 bases from V and 3 bases from J, with 8 bases between. Germline loops: CDR1 GTSNPN, CDR2 SVGIG (reference sequence). The CDR3 length is 11 residues. The chain's CDR3 is CAWGGSYEQYF. CDR3 sequence (DNA): TGTGCCTGGGGGGGTAGCTACGAGCAGTACTTC.

The chain is built from TRBV5-6 and TRBJ2-7; 7 nucleotides agree with TRBD1. Germline values: CDR1 SGHDT, CDR2 YYEEEE. CDR3 length equals 13 residues. With 4 bases clipped from V and 3 bases from J, the junction kept 4 bases outside the gene matches. CDR3 in DNA: TGTGCCAGCAGCAGGGGGCAAATCTACGAGCAGTACTTC. This encodes CASSRGQIYEQYF.

The chain employs TRBV5-4 and TRBJ2-7, with D possibly TRBD1 on 6 matching bases. The CDR3 is 13 residues long. Germline CDR1 SGHNT, CDR2 YYREEE (reference sequence). Deletions cut 7 bases from V and 6 bases from J, with 17 bases between. The CDR3 coding sequence is TGTGCCAGCCGTGCCCCGGACAGCGGCGAGCAGTACTTC. Protein sequence: CASRAPDSGEQYF.

V gene TRBV6-5 combines with J gene TRBJ1-5; possible D gene TRBD1, 6 bases. Per germline, CDR1 MNHEY and CDR2 SVGAGI. The V end lost 5 bases, the J end lost 5 bases, and 13 bases lay between the germline ends. The CDR3 extends over 14 amino acids. The CDR3 nucleotides read TGTGCCAGCAGTCGCGGACAGACCCATCAGCCCCAGCATTTT. This sequence encodes CASSRGQTHQPQHF.

This rearrangement joins TRBV11-1 to TRBJ2-7; 7 bases align to TRBD1. Germline-derived CDR1 and CDR2 are SGHAT and FQDESV (reference sequence). This CDR3 has 13 residues. J was trimmed by 2 bases and V by 5 bases; bases with no gene match: 3. The CDR3, as DNA: TGTGCCAGCAGCCCCGGACAGGCCTACGAGCAGTACTTC. Encoded protein: CASSPGQAYEQYF.

This chain connects TRBV2 to TRBJ2-2, with TRBD2 matching over 11 bases. CDR3 length equals 16 residues. V was pared by 5 bases and J by 6 bases, with 8 bases of the junction left unmatched. CDR1 and CDR2 (germline): SNHLY, FYNNEI. This CDR3 is CASSPSGRIRAGELFF. In nucleotides, the CDR3 is TGTGCCAGCAGTCCTAGCGGGAGGATAAGGGCCGGGGAGCTGTTTTTT. The full variable domain, completed using reference TRBV2 and TRBJ2-2, is EPEVTQTPSHQVTQMGQEVILRCVPISNHLYFYWYRQILGQKVEFLVSFYNNEISEKSEIFDDQFSVERPDGSNFTLKIRSTKLEDSAMYFCASSPSGRIRAGELFFGEGSRLTVL.

Comment on this clone: Other DNA sequences in this specimen translate into the identical CDR3. The genes are TRBV29-1 and TRBJ2-1; D is unclear. CDR1 and CDR2 from the germline V gene are SQVTM and ANQGSEA. The V end was cut by 1 base, the J end by 0 bases, with 7 bases between. CDR3 length: 14 amino acids. CDR3 protein: CSVEGRSSYNEQFF. In DNA form, the CDR3 reads TGCAGCGTTGAAGGGCGAAGCTCCTACAATGAGCAGTTCTTC.

The rearrangement joins TRBV4-1 to TRBJ1-5; a weak D match, TRBD1 (5 bases). The germline V gene has CDR1 MGHRA and CDR2 YSYEKL. CDR3 length equals 17 residues. The germline V and J ends were trimmed by 0 bases and 1 base, with 13 bases remaining between them. This CDR3 reads CASSQDSGGRSNQPQHF. As DNA, the CDR3 is TGCGCCAGCAGCCAAGATTCGGGGGGTAGGAGCAATCAGCCCCAGCATTTT.

In its sample, this clone was seen once. CDR3 loop: CAWSSGSSTDTQYF. CDR3 nucleotides: TGTGCCTGGAGCAGCGGCTCTAGCACAGATACGCAGTATTTT. This chain uses TRBV30 with TRBJ2-3; maybe TRBD2 (5 bases). Germline lookup yields CDR1 GTSNPN and CDR2 SVGIG (reference sequence). The CDR3 runs to 14 residues. The ends were cut back, 3 bases at V and 0 bases at J, with 10 bases in the middle.

Worth noting for this clone: Other nucleotide sequences in the sample specify the same CDR3. The chain links TRBV2 to TRBJ1-1; no clear D gene. Deletions cut 2 bases from V and 6 bases from J, with 4 bases between. This CDR3 contains 11 residues. Germline CDR1 reads SNHLY; CDR2 reads FYNNEI. CDR3 sequence: CASSESAEAFF. In nucleotides, the CDR3 is TGTGCCAGCAGTGAAAGCGCTGAAGCTTTCTTT.